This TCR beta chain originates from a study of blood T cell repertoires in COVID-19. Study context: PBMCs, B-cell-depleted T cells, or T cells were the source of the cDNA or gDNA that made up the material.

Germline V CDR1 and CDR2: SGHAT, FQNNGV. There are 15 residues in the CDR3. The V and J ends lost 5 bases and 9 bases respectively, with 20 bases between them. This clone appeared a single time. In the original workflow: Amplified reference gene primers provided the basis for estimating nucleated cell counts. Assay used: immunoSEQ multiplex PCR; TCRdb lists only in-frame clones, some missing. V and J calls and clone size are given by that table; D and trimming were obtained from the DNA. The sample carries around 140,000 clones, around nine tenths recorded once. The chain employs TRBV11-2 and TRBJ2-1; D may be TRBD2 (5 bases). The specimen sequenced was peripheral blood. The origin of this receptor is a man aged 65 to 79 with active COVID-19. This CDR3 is CASSDEGLGVGEQFF. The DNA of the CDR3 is TGTGCCAGCAGCGACGAGGGCCTCGGGGTGGGTGAGCAGTTCTTC.